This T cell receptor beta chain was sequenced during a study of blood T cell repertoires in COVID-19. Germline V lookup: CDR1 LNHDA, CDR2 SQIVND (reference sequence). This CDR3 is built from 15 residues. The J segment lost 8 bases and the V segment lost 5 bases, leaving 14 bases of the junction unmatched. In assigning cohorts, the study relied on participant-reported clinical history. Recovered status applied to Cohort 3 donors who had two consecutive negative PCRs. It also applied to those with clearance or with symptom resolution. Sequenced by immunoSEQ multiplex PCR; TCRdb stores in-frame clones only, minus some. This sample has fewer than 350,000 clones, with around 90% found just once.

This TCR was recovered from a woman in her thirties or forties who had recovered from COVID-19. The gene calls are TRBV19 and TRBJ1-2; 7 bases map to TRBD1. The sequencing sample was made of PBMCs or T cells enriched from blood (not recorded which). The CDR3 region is CASSARLTGPYGYTF. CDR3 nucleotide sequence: TGTGCCAGTAGTGCCCGACTGACAGGGCCGTACGGCTACACCTTC.